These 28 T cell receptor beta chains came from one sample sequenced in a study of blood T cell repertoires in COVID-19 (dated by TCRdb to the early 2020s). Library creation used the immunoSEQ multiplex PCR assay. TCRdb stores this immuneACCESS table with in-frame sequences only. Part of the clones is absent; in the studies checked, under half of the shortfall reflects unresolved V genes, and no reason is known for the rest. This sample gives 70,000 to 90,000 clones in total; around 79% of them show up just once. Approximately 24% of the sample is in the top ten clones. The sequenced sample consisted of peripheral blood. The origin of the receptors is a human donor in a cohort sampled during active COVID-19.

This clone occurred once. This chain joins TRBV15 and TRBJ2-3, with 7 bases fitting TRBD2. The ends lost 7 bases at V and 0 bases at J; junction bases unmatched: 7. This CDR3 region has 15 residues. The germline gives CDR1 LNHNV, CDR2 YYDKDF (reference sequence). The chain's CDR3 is CATNKGGSSTDTQYF. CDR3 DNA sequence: TGTGCCACCAACAAAGGCGGGAGTAGCACAGATACGCAGTATTTT.

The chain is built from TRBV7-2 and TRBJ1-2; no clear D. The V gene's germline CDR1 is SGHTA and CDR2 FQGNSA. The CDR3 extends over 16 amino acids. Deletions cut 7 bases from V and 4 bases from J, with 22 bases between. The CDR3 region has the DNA TGTGCCAGCACCTCGGAGTCCGGGGATTTGGGCTATGGCTACACCTTC. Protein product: CASTSESGDLGYGYTF. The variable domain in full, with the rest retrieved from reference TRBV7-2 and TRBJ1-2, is GAGVSQSPSNKVTEKGKDVELRCDPISGHTALYWYRQSLGQGLEFLIYFQGNSAPDKSGLPSDRFSAERTGGSVSTLTIQRTQQEDSAVYLCASTSESGDLGYGYTFGSGTRLTVV.

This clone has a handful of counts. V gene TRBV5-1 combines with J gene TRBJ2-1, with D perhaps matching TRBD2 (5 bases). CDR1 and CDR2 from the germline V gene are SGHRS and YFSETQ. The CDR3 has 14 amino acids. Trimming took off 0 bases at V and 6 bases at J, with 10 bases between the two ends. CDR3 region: CASSLEPSSNEQFF. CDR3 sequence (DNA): TGCGCCAGCAGCTTGGAGCCTAGCAGCAATGAGCAGTTCTTC.

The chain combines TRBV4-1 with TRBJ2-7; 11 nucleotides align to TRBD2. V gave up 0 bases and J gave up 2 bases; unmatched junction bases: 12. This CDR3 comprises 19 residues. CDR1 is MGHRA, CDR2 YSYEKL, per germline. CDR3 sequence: CASSQDQRLAGGTPYEQYF. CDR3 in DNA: TGCGCCAGCAGCCAAGATCAGAGGCTAGCGGGAGGCACCCCCTACGAGCAGTACTTC.

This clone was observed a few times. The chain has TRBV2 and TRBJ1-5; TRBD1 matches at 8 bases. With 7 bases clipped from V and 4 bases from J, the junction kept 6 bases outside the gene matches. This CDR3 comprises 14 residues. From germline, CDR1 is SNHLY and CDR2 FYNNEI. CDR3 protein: CASNWDRRNQPQHF. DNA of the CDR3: TGTGCCAGCAACTGGGACAGGCGTAATCAGCCCCAGCATTTT.

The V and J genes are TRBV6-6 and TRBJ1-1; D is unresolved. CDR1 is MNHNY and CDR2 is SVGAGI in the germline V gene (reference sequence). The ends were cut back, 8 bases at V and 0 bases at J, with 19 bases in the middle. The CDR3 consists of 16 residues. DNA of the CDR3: TGTGCCAGCCTACGTCCGGGGAACTTCATGAACACTGAAGCTTTCTTT. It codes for CASLRPGNFMNTEAFF.

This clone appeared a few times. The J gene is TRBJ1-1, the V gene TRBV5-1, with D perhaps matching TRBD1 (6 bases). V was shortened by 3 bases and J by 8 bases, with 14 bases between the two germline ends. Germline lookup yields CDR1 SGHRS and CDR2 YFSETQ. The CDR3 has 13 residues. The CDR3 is CASSSGDLEEAFF. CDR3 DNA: TGCGCCAGCAGCTCAGGGGACCTAGAGGAAGCTTTCTTT. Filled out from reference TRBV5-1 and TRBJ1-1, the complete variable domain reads KAGVTQTPRYLIKTRGQQVTLSCSPISGHRSVSWYQQTPGQGLQFLFEYFSETQRNKGNFPGRFSGRQFSNSRSEMNVSTLELGDSALYLCASSSGDLEEAFFGQGTRLTVV.

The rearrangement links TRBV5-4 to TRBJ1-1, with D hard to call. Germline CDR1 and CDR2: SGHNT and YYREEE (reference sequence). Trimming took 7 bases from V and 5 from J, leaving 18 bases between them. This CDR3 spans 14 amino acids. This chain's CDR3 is CASGIDRRGTEAFF. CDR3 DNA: TGTGCCAGCGGGATAGATCGGCGAGGGACTGAAGCTTTCTTT.

The CDR3 nucleotides read TGTGCCAGCTGCTGCGGGGACTCCGACTACGAGCAGTACTTC. It codes for CASCCGDSDYEQYF. This chain connects TRBV5-6 to TRBJ2-7, with D perhaps TRBD2 (6 bases). With 7 bases removed from V and 3 bases from J, the gap between germline ends came to 17 bases. The CDR3 sequence is 14 residues long. Germline V gene lookup returns CDR1 SGHDT and CDR2 YYEEEE.

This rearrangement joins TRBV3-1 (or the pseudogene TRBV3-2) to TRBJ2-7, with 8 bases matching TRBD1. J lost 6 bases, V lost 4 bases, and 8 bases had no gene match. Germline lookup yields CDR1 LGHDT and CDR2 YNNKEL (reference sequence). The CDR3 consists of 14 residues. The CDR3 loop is CASSPSTGAAEQYF. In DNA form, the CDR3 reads TGTGCCAGCAGCCCTTCGACAGGGGCCGCCGAGCAGTACTTC.

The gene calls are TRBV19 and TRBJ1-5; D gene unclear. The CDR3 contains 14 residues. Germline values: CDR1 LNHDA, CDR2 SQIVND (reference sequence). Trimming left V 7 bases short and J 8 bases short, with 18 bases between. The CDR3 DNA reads TGTGCCAGTAAAGGGTCCGTGGAGGTGGAGCCCCAGCATTTT. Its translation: CASKGSVEVEPQHF.

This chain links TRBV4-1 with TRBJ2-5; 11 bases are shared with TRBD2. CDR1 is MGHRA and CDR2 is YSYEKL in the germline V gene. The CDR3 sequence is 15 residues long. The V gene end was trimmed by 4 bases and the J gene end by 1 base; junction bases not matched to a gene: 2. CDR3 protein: CASSRLAGPQETQYF. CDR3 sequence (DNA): TGCGCCAGCAGCCGACTAGCGGGACCCCAAGAGACCCAGTACTTC.

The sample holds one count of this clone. CDR3 sequence reads: CASSIDTGGEQYF. For the CDR3, the DNA is TGTGCCAGCAGCATCGACACAGGGGGCGAGCAGTACTTC. The chain joins TRBV7-2 to TRBJ2-7; 8 bases are shared with TRBD1. In germline, CDR1 is SGHTA, CDR2 FQGNSA. Trimming took 5 bases from V and 6 from J; bases not matched to a gene: 6. The CDR3 length is 13 residues.

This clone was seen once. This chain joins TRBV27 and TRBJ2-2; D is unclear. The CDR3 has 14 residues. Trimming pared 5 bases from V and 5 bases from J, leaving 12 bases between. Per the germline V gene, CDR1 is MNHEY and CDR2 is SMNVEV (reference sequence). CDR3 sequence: CASSRSRYTGELFF. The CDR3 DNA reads TGTGCCAGCAGTAGGAGTAGATATACCGGGGAGCTGTTTTTT.

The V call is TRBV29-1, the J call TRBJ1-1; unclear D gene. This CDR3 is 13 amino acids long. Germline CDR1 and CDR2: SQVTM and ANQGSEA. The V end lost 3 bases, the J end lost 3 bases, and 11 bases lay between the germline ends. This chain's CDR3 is CSVETGRDTEAFF. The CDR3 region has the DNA TGCAGCGTTGAGACTGGGAGGGACACTGAAGCTTTCTTT.

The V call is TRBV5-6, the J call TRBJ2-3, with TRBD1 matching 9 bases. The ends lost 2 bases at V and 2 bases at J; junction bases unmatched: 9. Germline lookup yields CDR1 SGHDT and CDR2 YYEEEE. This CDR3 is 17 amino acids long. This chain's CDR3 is CASSLLTGTGPTDTQYF. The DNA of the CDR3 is TGTGCCAGCAGCTTACTTACCGGGACAGGGCCCACAGATACGCAGTATTTT. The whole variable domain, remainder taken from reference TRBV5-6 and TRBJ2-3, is DAGVTQSPTHLIKTRGQQVTLRCSPKSGHDTVSWYQQALGQGPQFIFQYYEEEERQRGNFPDRFSGHQFPNYSSELNVNALLLGDSALYLCASSLLTGTGPTDTQYFGPGTRLTVL.

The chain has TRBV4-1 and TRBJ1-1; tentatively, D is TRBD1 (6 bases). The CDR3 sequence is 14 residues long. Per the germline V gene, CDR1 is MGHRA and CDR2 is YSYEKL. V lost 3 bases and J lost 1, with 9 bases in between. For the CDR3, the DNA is TGCGCCAGCAGCCAGGGACACTCGAACACTGAAGCTTTCTTT. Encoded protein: CASSQGHSNTEAFF.

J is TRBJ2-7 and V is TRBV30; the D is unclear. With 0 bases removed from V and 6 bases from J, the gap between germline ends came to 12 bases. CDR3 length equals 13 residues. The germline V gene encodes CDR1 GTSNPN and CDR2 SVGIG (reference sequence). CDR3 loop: CAWSVLRVGEQYF. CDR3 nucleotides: TGTGCCTGGAGTGTACTCCGCGTCGGCGAGCAGTACTTC.

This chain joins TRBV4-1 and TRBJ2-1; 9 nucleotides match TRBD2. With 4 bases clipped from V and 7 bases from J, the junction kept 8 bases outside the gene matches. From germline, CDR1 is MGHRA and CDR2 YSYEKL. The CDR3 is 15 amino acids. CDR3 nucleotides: TGCGCCAGCAGCCCGGGAGTAGCGGGAGAAAATGAGCAGTTCTTC. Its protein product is CASSPGVAGENEQFF.

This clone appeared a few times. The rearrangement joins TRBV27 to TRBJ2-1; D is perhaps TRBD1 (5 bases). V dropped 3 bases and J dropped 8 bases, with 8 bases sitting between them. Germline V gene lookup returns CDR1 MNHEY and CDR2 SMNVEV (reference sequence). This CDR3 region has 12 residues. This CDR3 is CASSFQGHEQFF. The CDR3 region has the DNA TGTGCCAGCAGTTTTCAGGGCCATGAGCAGTTCTTC.

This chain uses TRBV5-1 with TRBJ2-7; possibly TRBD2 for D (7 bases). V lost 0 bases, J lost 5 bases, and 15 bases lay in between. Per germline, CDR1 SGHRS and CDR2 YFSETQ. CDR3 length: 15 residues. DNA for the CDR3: TGCGCCAGCAGCTTGGGACAGGCGGGGGTGGACGAGCAGTACTTC. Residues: CASSLGQAGVDEQYF.

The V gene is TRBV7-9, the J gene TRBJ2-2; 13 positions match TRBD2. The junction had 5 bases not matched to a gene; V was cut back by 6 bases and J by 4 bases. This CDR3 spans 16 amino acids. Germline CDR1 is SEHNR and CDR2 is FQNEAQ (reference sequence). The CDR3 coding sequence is TGTGCCAGCAGGCGGACTAGCGGGAGTGGCACCGGGGAGCTGTTTTTT. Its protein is CASRRTSGSGTGELFF.

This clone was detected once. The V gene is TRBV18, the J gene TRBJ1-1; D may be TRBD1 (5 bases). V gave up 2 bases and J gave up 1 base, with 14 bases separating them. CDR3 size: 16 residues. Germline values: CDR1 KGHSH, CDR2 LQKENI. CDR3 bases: TGTGCCAGCTCACCAACTCCCCAGGGATCGAACACTGAAGCTTTCTTT. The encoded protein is CASSPTPQGSNTEAFF.

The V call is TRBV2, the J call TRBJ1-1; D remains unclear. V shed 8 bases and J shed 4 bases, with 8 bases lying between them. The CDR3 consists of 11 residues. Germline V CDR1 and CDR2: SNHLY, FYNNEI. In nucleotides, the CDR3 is TGTGCCAGCTCGTACGGCACTGAAGCTTTCTTT. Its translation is CASSYGTEAFF.

CDR3 DNA sequence: TGCGCCAGCAGCCGTACAGCGACCAGGGGGCCGGGGTCACCCCTCCACTTT. The encoded protein is CASSRTATRGPGSPLHF. The chain carries TRBV4-1 and TRBJ1-6; 8 bases fit TRBD1. The CDR3 length is 17 residues. Germline V gene data show CDR1 as MGHRA and CDR2 as YSYEKL. Germline trimming cut 4 bases from V and 10 bases from J; bases unmatched to any gene: 15.

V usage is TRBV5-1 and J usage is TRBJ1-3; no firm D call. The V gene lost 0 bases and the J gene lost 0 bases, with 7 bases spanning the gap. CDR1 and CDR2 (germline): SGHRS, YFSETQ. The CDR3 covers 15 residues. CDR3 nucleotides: TGCGCCAGCAGCTTGGAGCCGGTCTCTGGAAACACCATATATTTT. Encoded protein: CASSLEPVSGNTIYF.

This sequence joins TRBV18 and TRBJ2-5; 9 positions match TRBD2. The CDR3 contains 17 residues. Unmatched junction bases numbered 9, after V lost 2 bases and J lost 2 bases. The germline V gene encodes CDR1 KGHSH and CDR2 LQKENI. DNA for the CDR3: TGTGCCAGCTCACCAAGAGGACTAGCGAGGGCACAAGAGACCCAGTACTTC. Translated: CASSPRGLARAQETQYF. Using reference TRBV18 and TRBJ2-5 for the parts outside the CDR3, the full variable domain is NAGVMQNPRHLVRRRGQEARLRCSPMKGHSHVYWYRQLPEEGLKFMVYLQKENIIDESGMPKERFSAEFPKEGPSILRIQQVVRGDSAAYFCASSPRGLARAQETQYFGPGTRLLVL.

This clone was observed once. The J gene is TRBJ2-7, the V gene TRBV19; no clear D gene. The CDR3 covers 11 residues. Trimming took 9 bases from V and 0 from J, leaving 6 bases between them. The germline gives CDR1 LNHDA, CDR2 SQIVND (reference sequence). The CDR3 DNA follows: TGTGCCAGCCGAGGCTCCTACGAGCAGTACTTC. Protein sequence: CASRGSYEQYF.